The rows below give T cell receptor beta chains drawn from one sample of a study of blood T cell repertoires in COVID-19. This table comes from immunoSEQ multiplex PCR, and its TCRdb copy is limited to in-frame clones, with some not included. The sample gives about 78,000 clones, about 90% of which show up once; around 0.98% is in the top ten. Material: peripheral blood. All receptors come from a woman aged 45-65 years in a cohort sampled during active COVID-19. CDR3s include the opening cysteine and the closing phenylalanine or tryptophan. D genes are given only for firm matches. Some rows have no size entry. The others give once, few or many, or a class for an expanded clone.

TRBD2	16	-	TRBV15	TRBJ2-1	TGTGCCACCAGAGAGTCGGCTAGCGGGAGCTACAATGAGCAGTTCTTC	CATRESASGSYNEQFF
-	21	-	TRBV21-1	TRBJ2-7	TGTGCCAGCAGCAAATCTCTTGGACTAGCGGGCCCTCCCCCCAGCTCCTACGAGCAGTACTTC	CASSKSLGLAGPPPSSYEQYF
TRBD2	17	-	TRBV7-9	TRBJ2-2	TGTGCCAGCAGCCCCCTAGCGGGAGTTTCCTCGGGCGGGGAGCTGTTTTTT	CASSPLAGVSSGGELFF
TRBD2	17	-	TRBV19	TRBJ2-2	TGTGCCAGTAGTATGGGTCGTCCGGGAGGCAACACCGGGGAGCTGTTTTTT	CASSMGRPGGNTGELFF
-	17	-	TRBV6-6	TRBJ2-6	TGTGCCAGCAGTCCCGGAGCCCTACTGGAGGGGGCCAACGTCCTGACTTTC	CASSPGALLEGANVLTF
-	15	-	TRBV18	TRBJ2-7	TGTGCCAGCTCACCTACGGACGGGAGCTCCTACGAGCAGTACTTC	CASSPTDGSSYEQYF
-	13	-	TRBV30	TRBJ1-1	TGTGCCGGCCGCTGGGGAGCGAACACTGAAGCTTTCTTT	CAGRWGANTEAFF
-	15	once	TRBV5-1	TRBJ2-1	TGCGCCAGCAGCCTCCTGGGGGGGGCGAGGGATGAGCAGTTCTTC	CASSLLGGARDEQFF
TRBD1	15	-	TRBV5-6	TRBJ2-7	TGTGCCAGCAGCTTGGGACAGGGGGTCGCCTACGAGCAGTACTTC	CASSLGQGVAYEQYF
-	14	-	TRBV4-2	TRBJ1-1	TGTGCCAGCAGCCAAGCCGGACAGAACACTGAAGCTTTCTTT	CASSQAGQNTEAFF
TRBD1	15	-	TRBV5-1	TRBJ1-4	TGCGCCAGCCGACAATCCGGGACAGGGGAGGAAAAACTGTTTTTT	CASRQSGTGEEKLFF
-	12	-	TRBV30	TRBJ1-4	TGTGCCTGGAGTTCTCGCGCCGCGGAACTGTTTTTT	CAWSSRAAELFF
-	14	-	TRBV11-2	TRBJ1-1	TGTGCCAGCAGCTTCGAACGGCAGGCGACTGAAGCTTTCTTT	CASSFERQATEAFF
-	16	-	TRBV21-1	TRBJ1-1	TGTGCCAGCAGCAAAGTATTCAGGGGGCGAGGCACTGAAGCTTTCTTT	CASSKVFRGRGTEAFF
-	14	-	TRBV27	TRBJ1-1	TGTGCCAGCAGTTACAGGGCCGAGAACACTGAAGCTTTCTTT	CASSYRAENTEAFF
TRBD1	15	-	TRBV5-1	TRBJ2-1	TGCGCCAGCAGCTTAGAAGGGGGCACTTCTCTCGAGCAGTTCTTC	CASSLEGGTSLEQFF
-	15	-	TRBV18	TRBJ1-1	TGTGCCAGCTCACCGGGCACGGCGCTGAACACTGAAGCTTTCTTT	CASSPGTALNTEAFF
TRBD2	19	-	TRBV28	TRBJ2-1	TGTGCCAGCAGTTTATACGGGAGGAGCCTCTCCCTATCCTACAATGAGCAGTTCTTC	CASSLYGRSLSLSYNEQFF
TRBD2	14	-	TRBV11-2	TRBJ2-5	TGTGCCAGCAGCTACCTAGCGGGAGTTGAGACCCAGTACTTC	CASSYLAGVETQYF
-	16	-	TRBV5-1	TRBJ2-2	TGCGCCAGCAGCTCTGGTACCTACGCGAACACCGGGGAGCTGTTTTTT	CASSSGTYANTGELFF
TRBD2	15	-	TRBV28	TRBJ2-3	TGTGCCAGCAGTTCAGGCGGGAGGCACACAGATACGCAGTATTTT	CASSSGGRHTDTQYF
TRBD1	14	-	TRBV18	TRBJ1-1	TGTGCCAGCTCTAGGGACAGGGTAAACACTGAAGCTTTCTTT	CASSRDRVNTEAFF
TRBD1	15	few	TRBV19	TRBJ1-2	TGTGCCAGTAGTATTGGCTCAGGGGGTAGCGGAAGCTACACCTTC	CASSIGSGGSGSYTF
-	16	-	TRBV6-5	TRBJ2-7	TGTGCCAGCAGTTACTCTTTCCAGGGGGGTACGTACGAGCAGTACTTC	CASSYSFQGGTYEQYF
-	15	once	TRBV28	TRBJ2-7	TGTGCCAGCAGTTTTGGGGACTCGCGATCCTACGAGCAGTACTTC	CASSFGDSRSYEQYF
TRBD2	15	-	TRBV19	TRBJ2-5	TGTGCCAGTACTCTTACAGCGGGAGGCGGAGAGACCCAGTACTTC	CASTLTAGGGETQYF
-	18	-	TRBV21-1	TRBJ2-7	TGTGCCAGCAGCAACGGGGTTTGCCGGGACAGGGTCCCCTACGAGCAGTACTTC	CASSNGVCRDRVPYEQYF
-	12	-	TRBV29-1	TRBJ2-1	TGCAGCGTTGGACAGTCCTACAATGAGCAGTTCTTC	CSVGQSYNEQFF
TRBD1	16	-	TRBV5-1	TRBJ2-1	TGCGCCAGCAGCTTTGGGCGGTCAGGGGGTGGGGATGAGCAGTTCTTC	CASSFGRSGGGDEQFF
-	12	-	TRBV12-3/TRBV12-4	TRBJ1-1	TGTGCCAGCAGTTGGACATACACTGAAGCTTTCTTT	CASSWTYTEAFF
TRBD1	14	-	TRBV5-1	TRBJ1-2	TGCGCCAGCAGCTGGGGAGGACAGGACAGAGGCTACACCTTC	CASSWGGQDRGYTF
TRBD2	15	-	TRBV5-1	TRBJ2-3	TGCGCCAGCAGCCGGAGCGGGACCTTAACAGATACGCAGTATTTT	CASSRSGTLTDTQYF
-	13	few	TRBV7-9	TRBJ1-1	TGTGCCAGCAGCTTAGAAGGCGGCATAGTGGCTTTCTTT	CASSLEGGIVAFF
-	12	few	TRBV29-1	TRBJ1-2	TGCAGCGTTGATGGCCACCAGTATGGCTACACCTTC	CSVDGHQYGYTF
TRBD1	14	-	TRBV5-1	TRBJ2-3	TGCGCCAGCAAGGGACAGTGGCCTGGAGATACGCAGTATTTT	CASKGQWPGDTQYF
-	15	-	TRBV3-1/TRBV3-2	TRBJ2-1	TGTGCCAGCTCAAGCCCGGGGGTTTCCTACAATGAGCAGTTCTTC	CASSSPGVSYNEQFF
-	15	-	TRBV18	TRBJ1-2	TGTGCCAGCTCACCACCGCTCACTATAGAATATGGCTACACCTTC	CASSPPLTIEYGYTF
-	13	-	TRBV5-8	TRBJ1-3	TGTGCCAGCAGCCAAAGCCTTAGAAACACCATATATTTT	CASSQSLRNTIYF
TRBD2	15	-	TRBV27	TRBJ2-2	TGTGCCAGCAGTTTTGGACTAGCGGCCACCGGGGAGCTGTTTTTT	CASSFGLAATGELFF
-	16	once	TRBV5-1	TRBJ1-3	TGCGCCAGCAGCCAGGCAGGGGCCCCCTCTGGAAACACCATATATTTT	CASSQAGAPSGNTIYF
-	16	once	TRBV27	TRBJ2-3	TGTGCCAGCAGTAGACTTAGACTAGATGGCACAGATACGCAGTATTTT	CASSRLRLDGTDTQYF
TRBD1	14	once	TRBV30	TRBJ1-2	TGTGCCTGGATTCAGGGACAGGGGGTAAGAGGCTACACCTTC	CAWIQGQGVRGYTF
-	16	once	TRBV2	TRBJ1-1	TGTGCCAGCAGTGGGGGAAAGGGGCACCCGAACACTGAAGCTTTCTTT	CASSGGKGHPNTEAFF
-	13	-	TRBV5-1	TRBJ2-3	TGCGCCAGCAGCTTGGAAGCGGGAGATACGCAGTATTTT	CASSLEAGDTQYF
TRBD2	16	-	TRBV27	TRBJ2-3	TGTGCCAGCAGTTCCCGGGGTGGGAGGGCAACAGATACGCAGTATTTT	CASSSRGGRATDTQYF
TRBD2	16	-	TRBV11-2	TRBJ2-3	TGTGCCAGCAGCCCCCGGAATAGCGGGACGGTAGATACGCAGTATTTT	CASSPRNSGTVDTQYF
-	14	few	TRBV11-2	TRBJ1-2	TGTGCCAGCACCCTCAACGGGGAATCCTATGGCTACACCTTC	CASTLNGESYGYTF
TRBD2	17	-	TRBV19	TRBJ2-3	TGTGCCAGTAGTACCCAGGGACTAGCGGGGAGCACAGATACGCAGTATTTT	CASSTQGLAGSTDTQYF
-	15	-	TRBV2	TRBJ2-1	TGTGCCAGTAAAAATCGGGGGGCGGGTTACAATGAGCAGTTCTTC	CASKNRGAGYNEQFF
-	15	-	TRBV6-2/TRBV6-3	TRBJ2-1	TGTGCCAGCAGTTATTATCAGGGGAAGGGAAATGAGCAGTTCTTC	CASSYYQGKGNEQFF
-	16	-	TRBV21-1	TRBJ2-4	TGTGCCAGCAGCAAAGGCGCGGGACAGGGGGCGCACATTCAGTACTTC	CASSKGAGQGAHIQYF
TRBD2	17	-	TRBV2	TRBJ2-1	TGTGCCAGCAGTGTCCCGGGACTAGCGGGAGATCATAGCGAGCAGTTCTTC	CASSVPGLAGDHSEQFF
-	15	-	TRBV7-9	TRBJ1-3	TGTGCCAGCAGCTCATGGACAGCCTCTGGAAACACCATATATTTT	CASSSWTASGNTIYF
TRBD2	16	-	TRBV28	TRBJ2-3	TGTGCCAGCAGAACCCGGACTAGTCAAACCGGAGATACGCAGTATTTT	CASRTRTSQTGDTQYF
-	14	-	TRBV3-1/TRBV3-2	TRBJ2-3	TGTGCCAGCAGCCAAGATAGGAGGGCGGATACGCAGTATTTT	CASSQDRRADTQYF
TRBD2	16	-	TRBV7-3	TRBJ2-1	TGTGCCAGCAGTTCCTCGGGACTAGCGGGAGACAATGAGCAGTTCTTC	CASSSSGLAGDNEQFF